This is a list of T cell receptor beta chains from one sample in a study of blood T cell repertoires in COVID-19. The method was immunoSEQ multiplex PCR; TCRdb's version includes in-frame clones alone and lacks a portion of them. The table lists about 170,000 clones, 83% of them singletons. What was sequenced was peripheral blood. The receptors stem from an elderly woman with acute or convalescent COVID-19. The CDR3 runs from the conserved cysteine through the conserved F or W. D genes are given only for firm matches. Expanded clones are given a class, and other clones once, few, many or no size at all.

size: .
length: 14
D: .
J: TRBJ1-5
V: TRBV7-2
DNA: TGTGCCAGCAGCCGCTTACTACTTTCTCAGCCCCAGCATTTT
CDR3: CASSRLLLSQPQHF

size: once
length: 14
D: TRBD1
J: TRBJ1-2
V: TRBV6-6
DNA: TGTGCCAGCAGAGGGTGGGACAGCACCTATGGCTACACCTTC
CDR3: CASRGWDSTYGYTF

size: .
length: 13
D: .
J: TRBJ2-1
V: TRBV12-5
DNA: TGTGCTAGTGGTCCTTACTCCTACAATGAGCAGTTCTTC
CDR3: CASGPYSYNEQFF

size: .
length: 15
D: TRBD1
J: TRBJ1-3
V: TRBV7-2
DNA: TGTGCCAGCAGCATTGACAGGGGATCTGGAAACACCATATATTTT
CDR3: CASSIDRGSGNTIYF

size: .
length: 13
D: TRBD1
J: TRBJ1-2
V: TRBV28
DNA: TGTGCCAGCAGTTTAGGGACAGGCTATGGCTACACCTTC
CDR3: CASSLGTGYGYTF

size: .
length: 16
D: TRBD1
J: TRBJ1-2
V: TRBV10-3
DNA: TGTGCCATCAGTGAGTCGGCCAGGGGGGCATGGTATGGCTACACCTTC
CDR3: CAISESARGAWYGYTF

size: .
length: 14
D: .
J: TRBJ1-2
V: TRBV28
DNA: TGTGCCAGCAGTCTAAGGACAGTTAACTATGGCTACACCTTC
CDR3: CASSLRTVNYGYTF

size: .
length: 15
D: TRBD1
J: TRBJ1-4
V: TRBV28
DNA: TGTGCCAGTTCCATCCGGGACAGGGGGGTAGAAAAACTGTTTTTT
CDR3: CASSIRDRGVEKLFF

size: .
length: 16
D: TRBD1
J: TRBJ2-2
V: TRBV28
DNA: TGTGCCAGCAGTCTCGGGACAGGATCGTTTACCGGGGAGCTGTTTTTT
CDR3: CASSLGTGSFTGELFF

size: .
length: 16
D: TRBD1
J: TRBJ2-1
V: TRBV27
DNA: TGTGCCAGCAGTTCCCGCCGGGACAGGCGGGGAGAGGAGCAGTTCTTC
CDR3: CASSSRRDRRGEEQFF